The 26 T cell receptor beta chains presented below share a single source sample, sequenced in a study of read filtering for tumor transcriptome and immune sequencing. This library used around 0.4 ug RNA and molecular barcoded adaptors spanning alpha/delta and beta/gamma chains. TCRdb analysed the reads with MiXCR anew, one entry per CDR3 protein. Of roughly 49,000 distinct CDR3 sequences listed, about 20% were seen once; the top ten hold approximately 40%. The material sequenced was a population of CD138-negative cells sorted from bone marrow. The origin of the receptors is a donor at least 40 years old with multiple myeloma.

The CDR3 bases are TGTGCCAGCAGCTTGATAGGAACAGGGGGCACTGAAGCTTTCTTT. Its protein product is CASSLIGTGGTEAFF. The V and J genes are TRBV5-5 and TRBJ1-1; 8 nucleotides line up with TRBD1. J gave up 4 bases and V 1 base, and 6 bases lay outside the gene matches. This CDR3 is built from 15 residues. Per germline, CDR1 SGHKS and CDR2 YYEKEE (reference sequence).

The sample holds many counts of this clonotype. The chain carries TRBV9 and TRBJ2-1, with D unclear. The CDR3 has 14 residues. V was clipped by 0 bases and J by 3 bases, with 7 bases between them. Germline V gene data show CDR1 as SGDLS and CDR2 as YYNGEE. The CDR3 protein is CASSVAHYYNEQFF. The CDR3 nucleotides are TGTGCCAGCAGCGTAGCCCATTACTACAATGAGCAGTTCTTC.

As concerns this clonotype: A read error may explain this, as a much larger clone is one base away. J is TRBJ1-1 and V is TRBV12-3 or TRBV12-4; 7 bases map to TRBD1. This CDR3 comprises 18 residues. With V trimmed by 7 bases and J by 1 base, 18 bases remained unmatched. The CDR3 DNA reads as TGTGCCAGCAATCCACCTGCTGGGAGGGGGCTCGCGAACACTGAAGCTTTCTTT. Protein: CASNPPAGRGLANTEAFF.

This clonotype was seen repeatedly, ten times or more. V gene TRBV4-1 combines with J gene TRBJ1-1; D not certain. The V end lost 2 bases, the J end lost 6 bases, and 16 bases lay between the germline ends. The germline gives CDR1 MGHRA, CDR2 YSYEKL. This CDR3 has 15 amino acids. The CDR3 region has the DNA TGCGCCAGCAGCCAACCCCTTAGTCGACCGGCTGAAGCTTTCTTT. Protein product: CASSQPLSRPAEAFF.

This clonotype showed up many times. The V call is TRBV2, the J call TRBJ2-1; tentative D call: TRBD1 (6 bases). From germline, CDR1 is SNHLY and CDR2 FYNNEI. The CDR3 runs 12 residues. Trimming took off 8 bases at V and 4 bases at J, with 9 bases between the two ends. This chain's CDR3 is CASSQGYNEQFF. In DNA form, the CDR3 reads TGTGCCAGCTCTCAGGGGTACAATGAGCAGTTCTTC. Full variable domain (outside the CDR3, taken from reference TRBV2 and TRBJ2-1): EPEVTQTPSHQVTQMGQEVILRCVPISNHLYFYWYRQILGQKVEFLVSFYNNEISEKSEIFDDQFSVERPDGSNFTLKIRSTKLEDSAMYFCASSQGYNEQFFGPGTRLTVL.

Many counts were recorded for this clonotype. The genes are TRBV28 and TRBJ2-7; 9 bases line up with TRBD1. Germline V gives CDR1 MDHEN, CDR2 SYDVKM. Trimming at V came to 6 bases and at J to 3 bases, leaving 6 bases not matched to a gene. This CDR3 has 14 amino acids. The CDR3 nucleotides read TGTGCCAGCAGATCGGGGACAGGGCGCTACGAGCAGTACTTC. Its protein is CASRSGTGRYEQYF.

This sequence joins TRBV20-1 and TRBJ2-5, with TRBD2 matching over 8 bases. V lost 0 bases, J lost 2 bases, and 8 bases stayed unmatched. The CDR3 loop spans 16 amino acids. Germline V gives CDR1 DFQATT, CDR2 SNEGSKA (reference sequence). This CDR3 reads CSARDKRASGQETQYF. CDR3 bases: TGCAGTGCTAGAGATAAAAGGGCTAGCGGGCAAGAGACCCAGTACTTC.

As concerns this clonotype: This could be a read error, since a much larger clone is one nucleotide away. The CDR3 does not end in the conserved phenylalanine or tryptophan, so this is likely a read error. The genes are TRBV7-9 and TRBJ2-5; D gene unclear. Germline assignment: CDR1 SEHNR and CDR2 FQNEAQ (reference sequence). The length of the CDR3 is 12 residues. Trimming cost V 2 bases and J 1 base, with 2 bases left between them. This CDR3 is CASSLLQETQYL. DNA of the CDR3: TGTGCCAGCAGCTTACTCCAAGAGACCCAGTACCTC.

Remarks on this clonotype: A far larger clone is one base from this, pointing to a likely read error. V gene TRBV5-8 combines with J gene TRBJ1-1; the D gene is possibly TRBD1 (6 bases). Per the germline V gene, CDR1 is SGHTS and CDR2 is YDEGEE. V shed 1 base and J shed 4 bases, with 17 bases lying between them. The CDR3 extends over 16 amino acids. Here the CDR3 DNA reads TGTGCCAGCAGCTTGCCCAGGGGCGCCCTCACCACTGAAGCTTTCTTT. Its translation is CASSLPRGALTTEAFF.

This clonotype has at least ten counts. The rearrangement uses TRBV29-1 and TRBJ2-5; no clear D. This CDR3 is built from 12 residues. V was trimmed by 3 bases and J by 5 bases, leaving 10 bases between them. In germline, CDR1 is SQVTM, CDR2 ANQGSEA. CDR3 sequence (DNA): TGCAGCGTTGACGGCGGTCCGGAGACCCAGTACTTC. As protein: CSVDGGPETQYF.

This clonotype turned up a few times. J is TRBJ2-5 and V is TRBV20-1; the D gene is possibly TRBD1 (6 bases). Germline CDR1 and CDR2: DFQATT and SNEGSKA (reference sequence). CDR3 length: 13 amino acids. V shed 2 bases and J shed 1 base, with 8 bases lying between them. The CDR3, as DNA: TGCAGTGCTAGACAGGGGTTCCAAGAGACCCAGTACTTC. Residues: CSARQGFQETQYF.

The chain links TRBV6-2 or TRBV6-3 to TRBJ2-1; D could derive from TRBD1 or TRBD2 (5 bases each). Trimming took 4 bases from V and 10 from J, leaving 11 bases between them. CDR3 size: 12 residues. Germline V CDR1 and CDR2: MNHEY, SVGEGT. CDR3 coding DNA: TGTGCCAGCAGTTGCGGTTGGGGGGAGCAGTTCTTC. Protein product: CASSCGWGEQFF.

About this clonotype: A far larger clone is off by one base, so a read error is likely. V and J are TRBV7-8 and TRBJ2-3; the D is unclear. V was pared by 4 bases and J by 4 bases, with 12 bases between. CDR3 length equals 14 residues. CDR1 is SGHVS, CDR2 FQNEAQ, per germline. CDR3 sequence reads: CASSSEGFPDTQYF. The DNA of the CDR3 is TGTGCCAGCAGCTCAGAAGGATTTCCAGATACGCAGTATTTT.

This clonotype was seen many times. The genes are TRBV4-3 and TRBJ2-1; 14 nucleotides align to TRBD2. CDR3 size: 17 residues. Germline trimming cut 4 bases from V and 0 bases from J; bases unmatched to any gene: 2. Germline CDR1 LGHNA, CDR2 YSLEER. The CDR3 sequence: CASSPGTSGSSYNEQFF. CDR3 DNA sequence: TGCGCCAGCAGCCCTGGGACTAGCGGGAGCTCCTACAATGAGCAGTTCTTC.

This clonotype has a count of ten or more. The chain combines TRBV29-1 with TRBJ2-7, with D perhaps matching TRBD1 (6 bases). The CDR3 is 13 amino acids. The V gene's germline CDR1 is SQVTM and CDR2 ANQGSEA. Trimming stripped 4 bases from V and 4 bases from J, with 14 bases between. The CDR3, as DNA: TGCAGCGTTGCCCTGGACAGACCGTACGAGCAGTACTTC. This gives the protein CSVALDRPYEQYF.

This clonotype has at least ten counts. CDR3 in amino acids: CASSLGREYTDTQYF. DNA for the CDR3: TGTGCCAGCAGCTTAGGTCGGGAGTACACAGATACGCAGTATTTT. The chain couples TRBV7-3 to TRBJ2-3; weak D call: TRBD2 (6 bases). With 2 bases removed from V and 2 bases from J, the gap between germline ends came to 11 bases. The CDR3 is 15 amino acids. Germline CDR1 reads SGHTA; CDR2 reads FQGTGA. The complete variable domain, with remaining parts taken from reference TRBV7-3 and TRBJ2-3, reads GAGVSQTPSNKVTEKGKYVELRCDPISGHTALYWYRQSLGQGPEFLIYFQGTGAADDSGLPNDRFFAVRPEGSVSTLKIQRTERGDSAVYLCASSLGREYTDTQYFGPGTRLTVL.

The CDR3 DNA reads TGTGCCAGCAGTGAACGTTTGAGGACAGGAGGCAATCAGCCCCAGCATTTT. Protein: CASSERLRTGGNQPQHF. The genes are TRBV6-1 and TRBJ1-5, with 7 bases aligning to TRBD1. CDR1 and CDR2 (germline): MNHNS, SASEGT. Trimming took 2 bases from V and 2 from J; bases not matched to a gene: 9. The CDR3 has 17 amino acids.

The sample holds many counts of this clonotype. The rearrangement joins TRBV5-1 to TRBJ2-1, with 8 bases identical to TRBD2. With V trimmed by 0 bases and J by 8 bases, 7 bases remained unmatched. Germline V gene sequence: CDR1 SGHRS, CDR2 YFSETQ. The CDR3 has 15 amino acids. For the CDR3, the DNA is TGCGCCAGCAGCTTGGGGGGACTAGTGGGCCATGAGCAGTTCTTC. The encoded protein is CASSLGGLVGHEQFF.

CDR3 sequence (DNA): TGTGCCAGCAGTTTACGGGGACAGCCTTCCTACGAGCAGTACTTC. Translation gives CASSLRGQPSYEQYF. V gene TRBV28 combines with J gene TRBJ2-7; 7 positions match TRBD1. The germline CDR1 and CDR2 sequences are MDHEN and SYDVKM. The CDR3 is made up of 15 amino acids. Trimming took 2 bases from V and 1 from J; bases not matched to a gene: 5. The whole variable domain, remainder taken from reference TRBV28 and TRBJ2-7, is DVKVTQSSRYLVKRTGEKVFLECVQDMDHENMFWYRQDPGLGLRLIYFSYDVKMKEKGDIPEGYSVSREKKERFSLILESASTNQTSMYLCASSLRGQPSYEQYFGPGTRLTVT.

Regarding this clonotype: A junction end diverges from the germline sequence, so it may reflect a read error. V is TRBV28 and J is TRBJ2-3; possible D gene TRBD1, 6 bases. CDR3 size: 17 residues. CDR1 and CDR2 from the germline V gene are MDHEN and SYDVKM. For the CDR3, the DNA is TGTGCCAGCGCCACCTACCGACAGGCGTCTAGCACAGATACGCGGTATTTT. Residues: CASATYRQASSTDTRYF.

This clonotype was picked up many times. The chain's CDR3 is CATVGGGNSYEQYF. In nucleotides, the CDR3 is TGTGCCACGGTGGGTGGGGGTAACTCCTACGAGCAGTACTTC. The chain combines TRBV28 with TRBJ2-7; perhaps D is TRBD1 or TRBD2 (5 bases each). Deletions cut 10 bases from V and 0 bases from J, with 16 bases between. This CDR3 has 14 amino acids. Germline V gene lookup returns CDR1 MDHEN and CDR2 SYDVKM. The variable domain in full, with the rest retrieved from reference TRBV28 and TRBJ2-7, is DVKVTQSSRYLVKRTGEKVFLECVQDMDHENMFWYRQDPGLGLRLIYFSYDVKMKEKGDIPEGYSVSREKKERFSLILESASTNQTSMYLCATVGGGNSYEQYFGPGTRLTVT.

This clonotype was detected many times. The CDR3: CASSQGQTSRSYEQYF. As DNA, the CDR3 is TGCGCCAGCAGCCAAGGACAGACGTCCCGTTCCTACGAGCAGTACTTC. The J gene is TRBJ2-7, the V gene TRBV4-1; a weak D match, TRBD1 (5 bases). V was pared by 1 base and J by 1 base, with 14 bases between. This CDR3 region has 16 residues. Germline CDR1 and CDR2: MGHRA and YSYEKL.

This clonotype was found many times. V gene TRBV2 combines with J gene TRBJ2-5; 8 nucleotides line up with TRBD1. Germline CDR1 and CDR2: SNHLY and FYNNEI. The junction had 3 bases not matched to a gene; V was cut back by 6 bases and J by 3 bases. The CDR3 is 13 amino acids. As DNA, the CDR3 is TGTGCCAGCAGGACGGACAGGGAAGAGACCCAGTACTTC. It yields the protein CASRTDREETQYF.

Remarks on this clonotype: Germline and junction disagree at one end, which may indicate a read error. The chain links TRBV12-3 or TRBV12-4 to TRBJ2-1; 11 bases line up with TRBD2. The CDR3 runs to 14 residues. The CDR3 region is CSSSASGRFNEQFF. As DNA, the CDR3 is TGTTCCAGCAGCGCTAGCGGGAGGTTCAATGAGCAGTTCTTC.

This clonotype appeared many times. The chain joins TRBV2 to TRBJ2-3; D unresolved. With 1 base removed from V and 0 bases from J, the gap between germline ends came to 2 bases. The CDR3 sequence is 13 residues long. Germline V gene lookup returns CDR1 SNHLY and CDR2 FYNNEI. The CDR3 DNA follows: TGTGCCAGCAGTGAAGATAGCACAGATACGCAGTATTTT. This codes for CASSEDSTDTQYF.

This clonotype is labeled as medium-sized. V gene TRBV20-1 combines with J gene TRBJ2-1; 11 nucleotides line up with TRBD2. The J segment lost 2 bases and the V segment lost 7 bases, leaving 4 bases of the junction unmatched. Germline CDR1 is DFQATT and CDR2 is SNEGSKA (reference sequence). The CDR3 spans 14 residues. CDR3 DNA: TGCAGTGTTTATAGCGGGAGGGCCTACAATGAGCAGTTCTTC. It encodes CSVYSGRAYNEQFF.